Shown below are 16 T cell receptor beta chains from a single sample sequenced in a study of T-cell memory formation after mild COVID-19. MiXCR was run by TCRdb on the 5' RACE reads, yielding one entry per CDR3 protein. The table has hundreds of thousands of distinct CDR3 sequences, around 8% seen once. Material: PBMCs or a T cell subset sorted from them (not recorded which). The source of these receptors is a man younger than 35 who had mild COVID-19 (a few samples of this study predate the infection). Cell type and time point are not known.

Many counts were recorded for this clonotype. The chain links TRBV7-2 to TRBJ2-2, with 9 positions matching TRBD1. The CDR3 spans 13 residues. Trimming took 4 bases from V and 7 from J; bases not matched to a gene: 1. Germline CDR1 and CDR2: SGHTA and FQGNSA. CDR3 region: CASSWGQGGELFF. CDR3 sequence (DNA): TGTGCCAGCAGCTGGGGACAGGGCGGGGAGCTGTTTTTT.

The table lists this clonotype with a few counts. V usage is TRBV20-1 and J usage is TRBJ1-3; weak D call: TRBD1 (6 bases). V was pared by 0 bases and J by 0 bases, with 9 bases between. The CDR3 extends over 15 amino acids. Germline CDR1 DFQATT, CDR2 SNEGSKA (reference sequence). This CDR3 is CSARDGQNSGNTIYF. CDR3 coding DNA: TGCAGTGCTAGAGATGGACAGAACTCTGGAAACACCATATATTTT.

This clonotype was counted only a few times. The chain couples TRBV5-1 to TRBJ2-7, with D unresolved. CDR1 and CDR2 from the germline V gene are SGHRS and YFSETQ. The CDR3 sequence is 13 residues long. The germline V and J ends were trimmed by 1 base and 4 bases, with 9 bases remaining between them. CDR3: CASSLNFDYEQYF. In DNA form, the CDR3 reads TGCGCCAGCAGCTTGAACTTTGATTACGAGCAGTACTTC.

This clonotype was seen a handful of times. The J gene is TRBJ1-1, the V gene TRBV4-1, with D possibly TRBD1 on 5 matching bases. The ends were cut back, 0 bases at V and 10 bases at J, with 9 bases in the middle. CDR3 length equals 12 residues. Germline assignment: CDR1 MGHRA and CDR2 YSYEKL. The CDR3 coding sequence is TGCGCCAGCAGCCAAGAGGCAGGGCCAGCTTTCTTT. It is translated as CASSQEAGPAFF.

This clonotype appeared many times. V and J are TRBV7-2 and TRBJ2-5; the D is unclear. V lost 5 bases to trimming and J lost 0 bases, with 4 bases between them. In germline, CDR1 is SGHTA, CDR2 FQGNSA. The CDR3 length is 12 residues. CDR3 sequence: CASSAYQETQYF. CDR3 coding DNA: TGTGCCAGCAGCGCCTACCAAGAGACCCAGTACTTC.

In this sample, this clonotype turned up a few times. This rearrangement joins TRBV3-1 to TRBJ2-3, with D unresolved. The CDR3 runs to 15 residues. Germline V CDR1 and CDR2: LGHDT, YNNKEL (reference sequence). V was cut by 0 bases and J by 2 bases, with 9 bases left in between. The CDR3 protein is CASSQEWQYTDTQYF. Here the CDR3 DNA reads TGTGCCAGCAGCCAAGAATGGCAATACACAGATACGCAGTATTTT.

The table lists this clonotype with a few counts. The gene calls are TRBV20-1 and TRBJ2-5; D is uncertain. The V gene's germline CDR1 is DFQATT and CDR2 SNEGSKA (reference sequence). The CDR3 runs 13 residues. V gave up 3 bases and J gave up 5 bases, with 13 bases separating them. The DNA of the CDR3 is TGCAGTGCTAGTTATGGGCTCATGGAGACCCAGTACTTC. It translates to CSASYGLMETQYF.

This chain joins TRBV6-2 or TRBV6-3 and TRBJ2-1; perhaps D is TRBD1 or TRBD2 (5 bases each). The CDR3 sequence is 13 residues long. Trimming left V 7 bases short and J 5 bases short, with 12 bases between. CDR1 and CDR2 from the germline V gene are MNHEY and SVGEGT. Here the CDR3 DNA reads TGTGCCAGCAACAGATGGGGGAACAATGAGCAGTTCTTC. Amino acid sequence: CASNRWGNNEQFF.

Note on this clonotype: A much larger clone differs by one base, so this may be a read error. The V and J genes are TRBV23-1 and TRBJ2-7; weak D call: TRBD1 (5 bases). TRBV23-1 is sorted into the ORF group, with uncertain function. V was pared by 7 bases and J by 6 bases, with 22 bases between. The CDR3 is 15 residues long. The CDR3 region is CASILRTWKAREQYV. CDR3 nucleotide sequence: TGCGCCAGCATACTACGGACATGGAAAGCGCGCGAGCAGTACGTC.

The chain has TRBV5-1 and TRBJ2-5; D is possibly TRBD1 (7 bases). V shed 2 bases and J shed 1 base, with 21 bases lying between them. CDR3 length: 18 residues. Germline-derived CDR1 and CDR2 are SGHRS and YFSETQ. As DNA, the CDR3 is TGCGCCAGCAGCTTCAGACAGGGAGGTGGTTCTTTCCAAGAGACCCAGTACTTC. This gives the protein CASSFRQGGGSFQETQYF. The variable domain in full, with the rest retrieved from reference TRBV5-1 and TRBJ2-5, is KAGVTQTPRYLIKTRGQQVTLSCSPISGHRSVSWYQQTPGQGLQFLFEYFSETQRNKGNFPGRFSGRQFSNSRSEMNVSTLELGDSALYLCASSFRQGGGSFQETQYFGPGTRLLVL.

This chain connects TRBV7-9 to TRBJ2-1; TRBD2 aligns across 7 bases. The CDR3 contains 16 residues. V lost 6 bases, J lost 2 bases, and 10 bases stayed unmatched. CDR1 and CDR2 (germline): SEHNR, FQNEAQ (reference sequence). CDR3 sequence reads: CASSYLGGGAYNEQFF. DNA for the CDR3: TGTGCCAGCAGTTATTTGGGCGGGGGAGCCTACAATGAGCAGTTCTTC.

This clonotype was seen more than once but under ten times. The genes are TRBV5-1 and TRBJ2-3, with D perhaps TRBD2 (6 bases). Germline V CDR1 and CDR2: SGHRS, YFSETQ. The CDR3 spans 14 residues. Trimming pared 6 bases from V and 7 bases from J, leaving 18 bases between. CDR3 sequence reads: CASNVGTSPYTQYF. CDR3 sequence (DNA): TGCGCCAGCAATGTCGGGACTTCTCCCTATACGCAGTATTTT.

Only a few counts were recorded for this clonotype. The V and J genes are TRBV20-1 and TRBJ2-7; D remains ambiguous. This CDR3 has 14 amino acids. V gave up 2 bases and J gave up 0 bases, with 11 bases separating them. The germline gives CDR1 DFQATT, CDR2 SNEGSKA (reference sequence). CDR3 nucleotides: TGCAGTGCTAGAACGGAAGAGGTCTCCTACGAGCAGTACGTC. It encodes CSARTEEVSYEQYV.

This clonotype was seen a handful of times. This chain joins TRBV6-5 and TRBJ2-3; 8 bases are shared with TRBD1. J gave up 4 bases and V 8 bases, and 5 bases lay outside the gene matches. The CDR3 has 13 amino acids. Germline-derived CDR1 and CDR2 are MNHEY and SVGAGI. This chain's CDR3 is CASRTGWADTQYF. The CDR3 DNA reads TGTGCCAGCCGGACAGGGTGGGCAGATACGCAGTATTTT.

This clonotype has only a few counts. V is TRBV20-1 and J is TRBJ2-2, with 8 bases aligning to TRBD1. The length of the CDR3 is 13 residues. J lost 7 bases, V lost 1 base, and 2 bases had no gene match. CDR1 is DFQATT and CDR2 is SNEGSKA in the germline V gene (reference sequence). The CDR3, as DNA: TGCAGTGCTAGAGGGACAGGGATCGGGGAGCTGTTTTTT. Translating gives CSARGTGIGELFF.

The table lists this clonotype with a few counts. V usage is TRBV28 and J usage is TRBJ2-5; 8 bases match TRBD1. V dropped 4 bases and J dropped 2; count of bases not matched to a gene: 9. Germline V gene data show CDR1 as MDHEN and CDR2 as SYDVKM. The CDR3 spans 16 residues. CDR3 sequence reads: CASSSLGTGLQETQYF. CDR3 nucleotides: TGTGCCAGCAGTTCCCTAGGGACAGGTCTTCAAGAGACCCAGTACTTC.